These 30 T cell receptor beta chains were all obtained from the same sample, sequenced in a study of regulatory T cells in long-lasting Graves disease listed by TCRdb under 2021. Libraries came from multiplex PCR. TCRdb shows the sequencer as Illumina HiSeq 4000. iRepertoire HTBI primers and Arm-PCR amplification of CDR3 regions were used to construct TCR beta libraries. The public reads were reanalyzed by TCRdb: fastp trimming at Q25, MiXCR alignment, in-frame beta chains only. Merged by CDR3 protein, the rows form single entries marked with the most common genes and DNA. In this sample the table shows 400,000 to 550,000 distinct CDR3 sequences, 15% to 20% of which occur a single time. The top ten hold under 30% of the sample. The time point label of this sample denotes: newly diagnosed GD, antithyroid drugs for less than 3 months. RNA was extracted from PBMCs in TRIzol for both TCR sequencing and RNA sequencing.

This sample also belongs to another study, concerning T cells in Graves' hyperthyroidism and ophthalmopathy.

The source material was peripheral blood mononuclear cells (PBMCs), sampled at new diagnosis, from a patient treated with antithyroid drugs. The receptors stem from a woman between 18 and 29 years old with Graves disease. Donor details come from another sample of the same person, matched by shared clones.

The J gene is TRBJ1-2, the V gene TRBV27; D is uncertain. The CDR3 is made up of 16 amino acids. V shed 3 bases and J shed 0 bases, with 14 bases lying between them. Germline loops: CDR1 MNHEY, CDR2 SMNVEV (reference sequence). CDR3 in amino acids: CASSLGSGLANYGYTF. CDR3 nucleotides: TGTGCCAGCAGTTTGGGGAGTGGTTTAGCTAACTATGGCTACACCTTC.

This clonotype was seen more than once but under ten times. This sequence joins TRBV5-4 and TRBJ2-1; 7 bases line up with TRBD1. Germline V gene lookup returns CDR1 SGHNT and CDR2 YYREEE (reference sequence). V was clipped by 5 bases and J by 10 bases; unmatched bases: 12. The CDR3 has 14 residues. This CDR3 is CASRLTTGKDEQFF. The CDR3 DNA reads TGTGCCAGCAGGCTTACGACAGGGAAAGACGAGCAGTTCTTC.

Concerning this clonotype itself: Given a much more abundant clone one base away, this may be a read error. The chain has TRBV6-2 or TRBV6-3 and TRBJ2-5, with D possibly TRBD1 on 5 matching bases. V was pared by 6 bases and J by 4 bases, with 15 bases between. The CDR3 extends over 14 amino acids. Per the germline V gene, CDR1 is MNHEY and CDR2 is SVGEGT. In DNA form, the CDR3 reads TGTGCCAGCAGAAGGGCCGGAAGGGGAGAGACCCAGTACTTC. It yields the protein CASRRAGRGETQYF.

This clonotype occurred many times. The chain links TRBV20-1 to TRBJ1-2, with D tentatively TRBD1 (6 bases). The length of the CDR3 is 13 residues. The V and J ends lost 6 bases and 3 bases respectively, with 14 bases between them. Looked up from germline, CDR1 is DFQATT and CDR2 is SNEGSKA (reference sequence). CDR3: CSAMTGDYYGYTF. The DNA of the CDR3 is TGCAGTGCCATGACAGGAGACTACTATGGCTACACCTTC.

The chain employs TRBV7-8 and TRBJ2-1; D perhaps matches TRBD1 (6 bases). Trimming left V 6 bases short and J 7 bases short, with 22 bases between. The germline gives CDR1 SGHVS, CDR2 FQNEAQ. The CDR3 spans 16 residues. CDR3 region: CASSLRGILTGNEQFF. The CDR3 region has the DNA TGTGCCAGCAGTCTTAGGGGGATCCTGACGGGGAATGAGCAGTTCTTC.

This clonotype has just a few counts. The rearrangement uses TRBV10-2 and TRBJ2-6; TRBD1 is a possible D gene (6 bases). The CDR3 extends over 20 amino acids. The germline gives CDR1 WSHSY, CDR2 SAAADI. V was pared by 5 bases and J by 2 bases, with 25 bases between. CDR3 nucleotide sequence: TGCGCCAGCAGTATGTCTGTTACAGGGAATGTGAGGGCTGGGGCCAACGTCCTGACTTTC. This gives the protein CASSMSVTGNVRAGANVLTF.

This clonotype was detected a few times. A much larger clone lies a single base off, so this may be a read error. This chain connects TRBV2 to TRBJ2-7; D call uncertain. Trimming stripped 6 bases from V and 6 bases from J, with 12 bases between. This CDR3 contains 12 residues. Germline CDR1 reads SNHLY; CDR2 reads FYNNEI. The DNA of the CDR3 is TGTGCCAGCAGGAGAGAGGTTGGCGAGCAGTACTTC. Its protein is CASRREVGEQYF.

This clonotype has a count of ten or more. This sequence joins TRBV12-3 or TRBV12-4 and TRBJ2-1; 8 bases map to TRBD2. With V trimmed by 3 bases and J by 3 bases, 4 bases remained unmatched. The CDR3 consists of 15 residues. The CDR3, as DNA: TGTGCCAGCAGTTTTAAGCGGGGGAACTACAATGAGCAGTTCTTC. As protein: CASSFKRGNYNEQFF.

The V gene is TRBV11-1, the J gene TRBJ2-3; D gene unclear. Germline CDR1 and CDR2: SGHAT and FQDESV (reference sequence). There are 14 residues in the CDR3. Trimming cost V 2 bases and J 0 bases, with 6 bases left between them. CDR3 bases: TGTGCCAGCAGCTTACAACAAAGCACAGATACGCAGTATTTT. It is translated as CASSLQQSTDTQYF.

This clonotype was seen only a few times. A much larger clone is a single base away; this may be a read error. The rearrangement links TRBV11-2 to TRBJ2-1, with 7 nucleotides matching TRBD1. CDR1 and CDR2 from the germline V gene are SGHAT and FQNNGV. The CDR3 loop spans 13 amino acids. V lost 5 bases to trimming and J lost 6 bases; unmatched junction nucleotides: 4. The CDR3 sequence is CASSKYRGNEQFF. For the CDR3, the DNA is TGTGCCAGCAGCAAGTACAGGGGCAATGAGCAGTTCTTC.

There are a few counts of this clonotype. The rearrangement uses TRBV7-2 and TRBJ1-5; the D gene is possibly TRBD1 (5 bases). Germline values: CDR1 SGHTA, CDR2 FQGNSA. Trimming took off 5 bases at V and 8 bases at J, with 22 bases between the two ends. The CDR3 consists of 16 residues. The CDR3 sequence: CASSLQGVDGDEPQHF. CDR3 in DNA: TGTGCCAGCAGCCTCCAGGGTGTGGATGGTGATGAGCCCCAGCATTTT.

The genes are TRBV7-2 and TRBJ2-7; D gene unclear. Germline V gene lookup returns CDR1 SGHTA and CDR2 FQGNSA. V gave up 1 base and J gave up 5 bases, with 12 bases separating them. This CDR3 contains 14 residues. The CDR3 bases are TGTGCCAGCAGCTTAGTTTCAGACCGGAACGAGCAGTACTTC. Amino acid sequence: CASSLVSDRNEQYF.

This clonotype was observed many times. The CDR3 coding sequence is TGTGCCAGCAGTTTTGCGGCCTTCGCTAGCGGGTCGGTGTACAATGAGCAGTTCTTC. Translated, it gives CASSFAAFASGSVYNEQFF. The chain carries TRBV27 and TRBJ2-1; TRBD2 aligns across 8 bases. V dropped 3 bases and J dropped 4; count of bases not matched to a gene: 17. This CDR3 is built from 19 residues. The germline V gene encodes CDR1 MNHEY and CDR2 SMNVEV (reference sequence).

This clonotype was seen ten or more times. CDR3 loop: CASSNPSGRELDEQFF. CDR3 coding DNA: TGTGCCAGCAGTAACCCTAGCGGGAGGGAGTTAGATGAGCAGTTCTTC. The rearrangement joins TRBV6-2 or TRBV6-3 to TRBJ2-1, with 12 bases fitting TRBD2. The CDR3 length is 16 residues. V trimming: 5 bases; J trimming: 8 bases; junction bases outside the gene matches: 10. From germline, CDR1 is MNHEY and CDR2 SVGEGT.

This clonotype was observed many times. The chain has TRBV28 and TRBJ2-5, with 12 bases fitting TRBD2. The CDR3 is made up of 15 amino acids. With 6 bases clipped from V and 6 bases from J, the junction kept 8 bases outside the gene matches. CDR1 and CDR2 (germline): MDHEN, SYDVKM. CDR3 in amino acids: CASRPGLAGIKTQYF. DNA of the CDR3: TGTGCCAGCAGACCTGGACTAGCGGGAATAAAGACCCAGTACTTC.

This clonotype was recorded only once. The gene calls are TRBV25-1 and TRBJ2-7; 9 nucleotides line up with TRBD2. The CDR3 sequence is 14 residues long. Trimming removed 3 bases from V and 7 bases from J; junction bases left unmatched: 7. Germline CDR1 and CDR2: MGHDK and SYGVNS. This chain's CDR3 is CASSDSGRGDEQYF. DNA for the CDR3: TGTGCCAGCAGTGATAGCGGGAGAGGTGATGAGCAGTACTTC.

This chain links TRBV20-1 with TRBJ2-7; TRBD1 might be the D (5 bases). V shed 5 bases and J shed 0 bases, with 11 bases lying between them. Germline assignment: CDR1 DFQATT and CDR2 SNEGSKA (reference sequence). This CDR3 comprises 13 residues. CDR3 in amino acids: CSAPDKSSYEQYF. CDR3 sequence (DNA): TGCAGTGCTCCGGACAAGAGCTCCTACGAGCAGTACTTC.

This clonotype was seen many times. The chain couples TRBV12-3 or TRBV12-4 to TRBJ1-1; no clear D gene. The V gene lost 8 bases and the J gene lost 2 bases, with 9 bases spanning the gap. The CDR3 is 12 residues long. The CDR3 region is CASGRGNTEAFF. The CDR3, as DNA: TGTGCCAGCGGGCGGGGAAACACTGAAGCTTTCTTT.

This clonotype came up once. A read error may explain this, as a much larger clone is one base away. The V call is TRBV7-2, the J call TRBJ1-5; 7 nucleotides line up with TRBD1. The CDR3 length is 18 residues. The germline CDR1 and CDR2 sequences are SGHTA and FQGNSA. In DNA, the CDR3 is TGTGCCAGCAGCTTCGCCCTCGGGACAGTTCATAGCAAGCAGCCCCAGCATTTT. This encodes CASSFALGTVHSKQPQHF.

This clonotype showed up many times. CDR3 nucleotides: TGTGCCAGCAGCCAAGATAACGGTCGCAGCTACACCTTC. Residues: CASSQDNGRSYTF. The chain has TRBV14 and TRBJ1-2, with D hard to call. Germline CDR1 and CDR2: SGHDN and FVKESK. The CDR3 runs to 13 residues. The V end lost 0 bases, the J end lost 9 bases, and 11 bases lay between the germline ends.

This clonotype showed up many times. This chain uses TRBV5-1 with TRBJ2-7, with 12 bases matching TRBD2. The J segment lost 0 bases and the V segment lost 4 bases, leaving 8 bases of the junction unmatched. The CDR3 is 17 residues long. The germline V gene has CDR1 SGHRS and CDR2 YFSETQ. This chain's CDR3 is CASSGGTSGPSSYEQYF. In nucleotides, the CDR3 is TGCGCCAGCAGCGGAGGGACTAGCGGGCCAAGCTCCTACGAGCAGTACTTC. Full variable domain (remainder filled in from reference TRBV5-1 and TRBJ2-7): KAGVTQTPRYLIKTRGQQVTLSCSPISGHRSVSWYQQTPGQGLQFLFEYFSETQRNKGNFPGRFSGRQFSNSRSEMNVSTLELGDSALYLCASSGGTSGPSSYEQYFGPGTRLTVT.

This clonotype was seen ten or more times. CDR3 region: CSARSSDSGAPEAFF. The CDR3, as DNA: TGCAGTGCTAGGTCCTCGGACAGCGGGGCCCCTGAAGCTTTCTTT. The J gene is TRBJ1-1, the V gene TRBV20-1, with D perhaps TRBD1 (6 bases). Germline V gene sequence: CDR1 DFQATT, CDR2 SNEGSKA (reference sequence). The CDR3 consists of 15 residues. The V and J ends lost 3 bases and 6 bases respectively, with 20 bases between them.

This clonotype has ten or more counts. This chain uses TRBV3-1 with TRBJ2-3; TRBD1 is a possible D gene (5 bases). This CDR3 is 13 amino acids long. Germline V gives CDR1 LGHDT, CDR2 YNNKEL (reference sequence). Trimming stripped 4 bases from V and 7 bases from J, with 12 bases between. CDR3 coding DNA: TGTGCCAGCAGCCTCCTCGCAGGGCATACGCAGTATTTT. This encodes CASSLLAGHTQYF.

This clonotype was seen ten or more times. The gene calls are TRBV3-1 and TRBJ2-7; D tentatively reads TRBD1 or TRBD2 (5 bases each). The CDR3 runs 13 residues. V lost 3 bases to trimming and J lost 3 bases, with 9 bases between them. CDR1 and CDR2 from the germline V gene are LGHDT and YNNKEL (reference sequence). The chain's CDR3 is CASSHEGNYEQYF. The CDR3 DNA is TGTGCCAGCAGCCATGAGGGGAACTACGAGCAGTACTTC.

The chain carries TRBV7-3 and TRBJ1-4; D may be TRBD1 (5 bases). CDR1 and CDR2 from the germline V gene are SGHTA and FQGTGA. The CDR3 spans 13 residues. V was cut by 6 bases and J by 4 bases, with 9 bases left in between. The CDR3 protein is CASSQGVNEKLFF. The CDR3 coding sequence is TGTGCCAGCAGTCAGGGAGTTAATGAAAAACTGTTTTTT.

The V gene is TRBV19, the J gene TRBJ2-7; the match to TRBD1 covers 9 bases. This CDR3 spans 16 amino acids. The germline gives CDR1 LNHDA, CDR2 SQIVND (reference sequence). Trimming removed 3 bases from V and 2 bases from J; junction bases left unmatched: 8. CDR3 protein: CASSIPSGQGPYEQYF. CDR3 bases: TGTGCCAGTAGTATCCCCTCGGGACAGGGTCCCTACGAGCAGTACTTC.

The chain couples TRBV5-1 to TRBJ1-2, with 7 bases fitting TRBD1. Germline assignment: CDR1 SGHRS and CDR2 YFSETQ. The trim removed 0 bases at V and 7 bases at J, leaving 15 bases unmatched. The CDR3 has 17 residues. For the CDR3, the DNA is TGCGCCAGCAGCTTGGACCCTCAGACAGGGAAAATAATTGGCTACACCTTC. Amino acid sequence: CASSLDPQTGKIIGYTF.

This clonotype was counted only a few times. J is TRBJ2-7 and V is TRBV6-1, with no clear D. Germline values: CDR1 MNHNS, CDR2 SASEGT. The CDR3 length is 14 residues. The V end lost 6 bases, the J end lost 8 bases, and 20 bases lay between the germline ends. CDR3: CASSERPSAFKQYF. The CDR3 nucleotides are TGTGCCAGCAGCGAACGGCCGTCCGCATTTAAGCAGTACTTC.

This clonotype was counted a few times. The CDR3, as DNA: TGTGCCAGCAGCTTGGTCTCGACTAGGGTCGGGAATGAGCAGTTCTTC. It codes for CASSLVSTRVGNEQFF. The chain combines TRBV5-6 with TRBJ2-1; D is perhaps TRBD2 (6 bases). Trimming cost V 0 bases and J 7 bases, with 17 bases left between them. Germline V CDR1 and CDR2: SGHDT, YYEEEE. The CDR3 extends over 16 amino acids.

The chain carries TRBV10-1 and TRBJ1-6; D uncertain. Per the germline V gene, CDR1 is WNHNN and CDR2 is SYGVQD (reference sequence). This CDR3 is built from 14 residues. V lost 1 base to trimming and J lost 7 bases, with 8 bases between them. CDR3 in amino acids: CASSELRRNSPLHF. The DNA of the CDR3 is TGCGCCAGCAGTGAGTTACGGAGGAATTCACCCCTCCACTTT.